Sequencing of this T cell receptor (beta chain) was carried out in a study of control samples from healthy donors and cancer patients. Assay: immunoSEQ multiplex PCR; the TCRdb copy retains only in-frame clones and omits some. The sample holds about 210,000 clones. This CDR3 is built from 15 residues. The ends were cut back, 0 bases at V and 5 bases at J, with 11 bases in the middle. The germline CDR1 and CDR2 sequences are MNHEY and SMNVEV (reference sequence). Sequenced: blood. This sequence was found in a woman in her twenties or thirties in good health. This chain uses TRBV27 with TRBJ1-5, with no clear D. The DNA for the CDR3 is TGTGCCAGCAGTTTATCAATCCGGGGAGATCAGCCCCAGCATTTT. It specifies CASSLSIRGDQPQHF.